This TCR beta chain was obtained from a study of Ad26.COV2.S vaccination and SARS-CoV-2 variants. The repertoire was sequenced with immunoSEQ multiplex PCR; TCRdb's copy has only in-frame clones and lacks some. The sample lists around 140,000 clones, roughly 89% seen once, with approximately 5% in the top ten. CDR1 and CDR2 (germline): SGDLS, YYNGEE. V dropped 0 bases and J dropped 0 bases, with 9 bases sitting between them. The CDR3 is 15 residues long. The sample here was peripheral blood, taken after recovery from COVID-19. The chain couples TRBV9 to TRBJ1-1; a weak D match, TRBD1 (5 bases). The TCR sequence derives from a human donor who had recovered from COVID-19. Here the CDR3 DNA reads TGTGCCAGCAGCGTAGGACAGATCATGAACACTGAAGCTTTCTTT. Translating gives CASSVGQIMNTEAFF.